The rows below give T cell receptor beta chains drawn from one sample of a study of human T cells and chemical hapten exposure. TCRdb reprocessed the RACE reads with MiXCR, giving one entry per CDR3 protein. The sample has tens of thousands of distinct CDR3 sequences; 10% are singletons. The specimen comprised whole blood, sampled in connection with sensitization to the hapten diphenylcyclopropenone (DPC). The receptor set was obtained from a man aged 30 to 45 with alopecia areata. Some clones in this sample may be carry-over from other donors' samples. The CDR3 runs from the conserved cysteine through the conserved F or W. Each record gives: J gene, CDR3 length, clone size, V gene, D gene, CDR3 protein, CDR3 DNA. A D gene is named only where the DNA matches it firmly. Not all rows give a size; the values are once, few, many and, for expanded clones, a class.

TRBJ1-3	15	NA	TRBV20-1	NA	CSAYLTGHLGNTIYF	TGCAGTGCTTACCTTACGGGACACCTTGGAAACACCATATATTTT
TRBJ2-3	17	many	TRBV15	TRBD2	CATSSHPAGGRSDTQYF	TGTGCCACCAGCAGCCATCCAGCGGGAGGGCGCTCAGATACGCAGTATTTT
TRBJ1-1	15	few	TRBV7-9	TRBD1	CASSFDRGRNAEAFF	TGTGCCAGCAGCTTCGACAGGGGGCGAAACGCTGAAGCTTTCTTT
TRBJ1-1	13	few	TRBV6-2/TRBV6-3	NA	CASSVHTNTEAFF	TGTGCCAGCAGCGTACACACGAACACTGAAGCTTTCTTT
TRBJ1-2	14	NA	TRBV5-1	TRBD1	CASSQTGGGYGYTF	TGCGCCAGCAGCCAGACAGGGGGCGGCTATGGCTACACCTTC
TRBJ1-1	13	NA	TRBV7-6	NA	CASGLAPNTEAFF	TGTGCCAGCGGCTTAGCCCCGAACACTGAAGCTTTCTTT
TRBJ1-2	13	many	TRBV27	NA	CASSFGHNYGYTF	TGTGCCAGCAGTTTTGGGCATAACTATGGCTACACCTTC
TRBJ1-4	15	NA	TRBV7-8	NA	CASSPKGRANEELFF	TGTGCCAGCAGCCCTAAGGGAAGGGCTAATGAAGAACTGTTTTTT
TRBJ2-1	14	few	TRBV20-1	TRBD2	CSARGGGTYNEQFF	TGCAGTGCTAGAGGCGGGGGGACTTACAATGAGCAGTTCTTC
TRBJ1-2	13	many	TRBV12-3/TRBV12-4	TRBD1	CASSQGQAYGYTF	TGTGCCAGCAGCCAAGGACAGGCCTATGGCTACACCTTC
TRBJ1-1	12	many	TRBV6-2/TRBV6-3	NA	CASSRDLNEAFF	TGTGCCAGCAGCCGGGACCTCAATGAAGCTTTCTTT